Presented here are 20 T cell receptor beta chains from one specimen sequenced in a study of blood T cell repertoires in COVID-19. Sequencing was performed with immunoSEQ multiplex PCR; in TCRdb, only in-frame clones are kept and a portion is missing. The table records some 100,000 clones, 86% of them present only once. Sequencing input: peripheral blood. These receptor sequences come from a human donor in a cohort sampled during active COVID-19.

This clone was picked up one time. The gene calls are TRBV6-5 and TRBJ2-3, with D perhaps TRBD1 (6 bases). V was clipped by 5 bases and J by 10 bases, with 16 bases between them. The length of the CDR3 is 13 residues. Germline CDR1 and CDR2: MNHEY and SVGAGI. CDR3 sequence reads: CASSLSRDNAQYF. The CDR3 DNA sequence: TGTGCCAGCAGTCTTAGCAGGGACAATGCGCAGTATTTT.

The chain couples TRBV19 to TRBJ1-2; possibly TRBD1 for D (5 bases). The V and J ends lost 3 bases and 4 bases respectively, with 9 bases between them. Germline V CDR1 and CDR2: LNHDA, SQIVND (reference sequence). The CDR3 is made up of 13 amino acids. The DNA for the CDR3 is TGTGCCAGTAGTATGGGCCAGGGCTATGGCTACACCTTC. This codes for CASSMGQGYGYTF.

This chain joins TRBV7-2 and TRBJ2-2; unclear D gene. Per germline, CDR1 SGHTA and CDR2 FQGNSA. This CDR3 has 15 amino acids. Trimming removed 1 base at V and 6 bases at J, with 12 bases between. Here the CDR3 DNA reads TGTGCCAGCAGCTTAGAATCCGGGTACGCCGGGGAGCTGTTTTTT. It translates to CASSLESGYAGELFF. Full variable domain (rest looked up from reference TRBV7-2 and TRBJ2-2): GAGVSQSPSNKVTEKGKDVELRCDPISGHTALYWYRQSLGQGLEFLIYFQGNSAPDKSGLPSDRFSAERTGGSVSTLTIQRTQQEDSAVYLCASSLESGYAGELFFGEGSRLTVL.

This rearrangement joins TRBV21-1 to TRBJ2-1; the listed D gene, TRBD2, was not tested against the DNA. TRBV21-1 represents a pseudogene. The CDR3 sequence is 14 residues long. For the CDR3, the DNA is TGTGCCAGCAGGTGGGCGGGAGACCGAATTGAGCAGTTCTTC. It encodes CASRWAGDRIEQFF.

V usage is TRBV2 and J usage is TRBJ1-5; 7 bases agree with TRBD1. Trimming removed 9 bases from V and 2 bases from J; junction bases left unmatched: 13. Germline CDR1 is SNHLY and CDR2 is FYNNEI. The CDR3 has 16 amino acids. The CDR3 sequence is CASSGGTVPGNQPQHF. The DNA of the CDR3 is TGTGCCAGTTCAGGGGGTACCGTGCCTGGCAATCAGCCCCAGCATTTT.

V usage is TRBV19 and J usage is TRBJ2-2, with 13 nucleotides matching TRBD2. Germline V lookup: CDR1 LNHDA, CDR2 SQIVND (reference sequence). The CDR3 has 16 residues. The V segment lost 7 bases and the J segment 3 bases; nucleotides outside the gene matches: 5. DNA for the CDR3: TGTGCCAGTATCCCGACTAGCGGGGGGTACACCGGGGAGCTGTTTTTT. Residues: CASIPTSGGYTGELFF.

The chain joins TRBV27 to TRBJ1-2; unclear D gene. The V gene's germline CDR1 is MNHEY and CDR2 SMNVEV (reference sequence). The CDR3 length is 14 residues. V gave up 1 base and J gave up 6 bases, with 12 bases separating them. In nucleotides, the CDR3 is TGTGCCAGCAGTTTATATGCCGGGGTTGATGGCTACACCTTC. This sequence encodes CASSLYAGVDGYTF.

The chain employs TRBV6-2 or TRBV6-3 and TRBJ2-3; 9 bases align to TRBD2. CDR1 and CDR2 from the germline V gene are MNHEY and SVGEGT. The CDR3 contains 17 residues. The junction had 10 bases not matched to a gene; V was cut back by 5 bases and J by 1 base. CDR3 amino acids: CASSRGRGFRGTDTQYF. The CDR3 region has the DNA TGTGCCAGCAGTCGCGGGAGGGGTTTCCGAGGCACAGATACGCAGTATTTT.

The chain recombines TRBV9 with TRBJ2-1; D is perhaps TRBD2 (6 bases). The V gene's germline CDR1 is SGDLS and CDR2 YYNGEE. The CDR3 extends over 16 amino acids. The V end was cut by 1 base, the J end by 9 bases, with 20 bases between. The CDR3 region is CASSVLGTGGEGEQFF. For the CDR3, the DNA is TGTGCCAGCAGCGTATTAGGGACTGGAGGTGAGGGTGAGCAGTTCTTC.

V gene TRBV27 combines with J gene TRBJ1-1; unclear D gene. The CDR3 contains 14 residues. Germline lookup yields CDR1 MNHEY and CDR2 SMNVEV (reference sequence). The ends were cut back, 0 bases at V and 11 bases at J, with 16 bases in the middle. In DNA form, the CDR3 reads TGTGCCAGCAGTTTATCCCCGTTGGGCCCGGGGGCTTTCTTT. Its protein is CASSLSPLGPGAFF.

This sequence joins TRBV28 and TRBJ1-4, with TRBD1 matching 7 bases. Germline V gene lookup returns CDR1 MDHEN and CDR2 SYDVKM. The V and J ends lost 5 bases and 7 bases, in that order; junction bases with no gene match: 7. This CDR3 comprises 14 residues. CDR3 amino acids: CASSIQGRGEKLFF. Written as DNA, the CDR3 is TGTGCCAGCAGTATACAGGGGAGAGGTGAAAAACTGTTTTTT.

This rearrangement joins TRBV24-1 to TRBJ2-2; possibly TRBD2 for D (5 bases). CDR1 is KGHDR and CDR2 is SFDVKD in the germline V gene. The CDR3 has 15 amino acids. The V end was cut by 9 bases, the J end by 1 base, with 14 bases between. Here the CDR3 DNA reads TGTGCCACCGGCCGCGGACTGGGGAACACCGGGGAGCTGTTTTTT. This gives the protein CATGRGLGNTGELFF.

The V call is TRBV27, the J call TRBJ2-3, with D possibly matching TRBD2 (6 bases). The V end lost 3 bases, the J end lost 2 bases, and 6 bases lay between the germline ends. The CDR3 length is 13 residues. The germline gives CDR1 MNHEY, CDR2 SMNVEV (reference sequence). The CDR3 is CASSLRDTDTQYF. CDR3 bases: TGTGCCAGCAGTTTGCGGGACACAGATACGCAGTATTTT.

The gene calls are TRBV19 and TRBJ2-7, with a possible D match to TRBD1 (5 bases). In germline, CDR1 is LNHDA, CDR2 SQIVND (reference sequence). V was trimmed by 6 bases and J by 5 bases, leaving 11 bases between them. This CDR3 has 12 amino acids. CDR3: CASSQGTNEQYF. CDR3 coding DNA: TGTGCCAGTAGCCAGGGCACCAACGAGCAGTACTTC.

V and J are TRBV4-3 and TRBJ1-5; D remains unclear. The CDR3 has 14 residues. Germline CDR1 reads LGHNA; CDR2 reads YSLEER. V was cut by 0 bases and J by 3 bases, with 6 bases left in between. DNA for the CDR3: TGCGCCAGCAGCCAAGATATGGCCAATCAGCCCCAGCATTTT. This translates into CASSQDMANQPQHF.

The chain couples TRBV3-1 (or the pseudogene TRBV3-2) to TRBJ2-1; the D gene is possibly TRBD2 (6 bases). CDR1 is LGHDT and CDR2 is YNNKEL in the germline V gene (reference sequence). The CDR3 loop spans 13 amino acids. V lost 0 bases, J lost 14 bases, and 14 bases lay in between. CDR3 sequence: CASSQDGAGKKFF. DNA for the CDR3: TGTGCCAGCAGCCAAGATGGGGCGGGGAAGAAGTTCTTC.

The chain combines TRBV6-6 with TRBJ2-3, with D perhaps matching TRBD2 (5 bases). CDR1 and CDR2 from the germline V gene are MNHNY and SVGAGI (reference sequence). The V end was cut by 2 bases, the J end by 0 bases, with 9 bases between. The CDR3 extends over 15 amino acids. CDR3 sequence reads: CASSYKRLSTDTQYF. DNA for the CDR3: TGTGCCAGCAGTTACAAGCGGCTTAGCACAGATACGCAGTATTTT.

This clone was detected only once. V usage is TRBV28 and J usage is TRBJ1-1; D ambiguous. CDR1 is MDHEN and CDR2 is SYDVKM in the germline V gene. The CDR3 consists of 14 residues. Trimming took 10 bases from V and 1 from J, leaving 16 bases between them. CDR3 DNA: TGTGCCACCCTACCGGGGTCGGCGAACACTGAAGCTTTCTTT. Its protein product is CATLPGSANTEAFF.

The V gene is TRBV7-2, the J gene TRBJ2-1; the D gene is possibly TRBD2 (6 bases). Trimming stripped 5 bases from V and 0 bases from J, with 11 bases between. This CDR3 is built from 15 residues. Germline CDR1 is SGHTA and CDR2 is FQGNSA. CDR3 loop: CASSAGTASYNEQFF. Here the CDR3 DNA reads TGTGCCAGCAGCGCGGGAACGGCCTCCTACAATGAGCAGTTCTTC.

The chain has TRBV6-5 and TRBJ2-1, with D possibly TRBD1 on 6 matching bases. This CDR3 spans 16 amino acids. Germline assignment: CDR1 MNHEY and CDR2 SVGAGI. V was shortened by 6 bases and J by 9 bases, with 24 bases between the two germline ends. The CDR3 DNA reads TGTGCCAGCAGCTACGGGACAACCCTCGCTTACGGTGAGCAGTTCTTC. Protein product: CASSYGTTLAYGEQFF.